This T cell receptor beta chain was identified during a study of cytomegalovirus exposure and HLA in healthy donors. The study's findings and limits: The study carried out a later analysis of TCR beta sequences. It associated about 15,000 of them with specific HLA alleles at a false discovery rate of 0.05. Investigators reported 150 to 200 TCR beta chains as tied to cytomegalovirus.

With 60 Vbeta and 13 Jbeta primers, the PCR was carried out. Repertoires were generated with immunoSEQ multiplex PCR, while TCRdb's copy carries only in-frame clones and drops some. Here the sample table reports approximately 71,000 clones. Concerning this clone: What it binds is not known.

It was healthy bone marrow donors who served as donors. The sequenced sample was PBMCs. This TCR derives from a female donor in good health and CMV-seropositive.

The CDR3 region is CASSAGGEQYF. DNA of the CDR3: TGTGCCAGCAGCGCAGGGGGCGAGCAGTACTTC. V gene TRBV11-3 combines with J gene TRBJ2-7, with 7 bases identical to TRBD1. V dropped 5 bases and J dropped 6; count of bases not matched to a gene: 1. This CDR3 comprises 11 residues. Germline V CDR1 and CDR2: SGHNT, YENEEA.